This T cell receptor beta chain was identified during a study of T cell changes during pregnancy in multiple sclerosis. Here immunoSEQ multiplex PCR was the method, and the copy in TCRdb shows in-frame clones only, minus some. The data show tens of thousands of clones, less than 95% seen once. The length of the CDR3 is 15 residues. Germline V gene data show CDR1 as GTSNPN and CDR2 as SVGIG (reference sequence). Trimming cost V 5 bases and J 7 bases; bases outside gene matches: 14. J is TRBJ1-5 and V is TRBV30; 7 positions agree with TRBD1. The receptor was isolated from a female donor in good health, enrolled as a control in a pregnancy study. The starting material was peripheral blood, obtained in the second trimester of pregnancy. Here the CDR3 DNA reads TGTGCCTGGGCTCGGACAGGAGGTACAATCCAGCCCCAGCATTTT. It specifies CAWARTGGTIQPQHF.